This paragraph reports one T cell receptor beta chain. Antigen: not known. This CDR3 has 14 residues. Germline loops: CDR1 LNHNV, CDR2 YYDKDF (reference sequence). The ends were cut back, 6 bases at V and 0 bases at J, with 9 bases in the middle. This sample was included in a study of cytomegalovirus exposure and HLA in healthy donors. Study-level results: Exclusion as indistinguishable affected some V segments, including TRBV6-2 and TRBV6-3. Among TCR beta chains, those listed as cytomegalovirus-associated numbered approximately 150.

The PCR employed 60 Vbeta primers together with 13 Jbeta primers. Measured with immunoSEQ multiplex PCR; TCRdb has only the in-frame clones, and not every one. The table has some 170,000 clones, approximately 80% seen once. Source material: PBMCs. The receptor was derived from a man younger than 40 in good health and CMV-seronegative. This chain links TRBV15 with TRBJ1-5, with a tentative D call TRBD1 (6 bases). In nucleotides, the CDR3 is TGTGCCACCAGGGGAGGGGGTAGCAATCAGCCCCAGCATTTT. Protein sequence: CATRGGGSNQPQHF.